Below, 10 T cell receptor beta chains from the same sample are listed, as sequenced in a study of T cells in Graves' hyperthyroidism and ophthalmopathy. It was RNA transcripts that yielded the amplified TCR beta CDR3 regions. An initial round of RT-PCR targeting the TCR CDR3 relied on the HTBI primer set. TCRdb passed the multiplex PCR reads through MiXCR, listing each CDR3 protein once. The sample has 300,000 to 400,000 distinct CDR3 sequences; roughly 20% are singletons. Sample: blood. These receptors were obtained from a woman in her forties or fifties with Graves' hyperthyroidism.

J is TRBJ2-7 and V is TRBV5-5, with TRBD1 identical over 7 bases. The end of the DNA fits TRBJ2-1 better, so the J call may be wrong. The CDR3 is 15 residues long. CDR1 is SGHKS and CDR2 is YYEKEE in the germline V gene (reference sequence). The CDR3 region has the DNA TGTGCCAGCAGCCCAACAGGGGCGAGCTCCTACGAGCAGTTCTTC. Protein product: CASSPTGASSYEQFF.

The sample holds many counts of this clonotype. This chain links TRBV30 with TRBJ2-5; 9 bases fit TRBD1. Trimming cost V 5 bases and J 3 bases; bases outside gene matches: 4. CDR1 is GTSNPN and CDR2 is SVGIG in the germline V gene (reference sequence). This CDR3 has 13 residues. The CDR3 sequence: CAWSGTGKETQYF. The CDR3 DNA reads TGTGCCTGGTCCGGGACAGGGAAAGAGACCCAGTACTTC.

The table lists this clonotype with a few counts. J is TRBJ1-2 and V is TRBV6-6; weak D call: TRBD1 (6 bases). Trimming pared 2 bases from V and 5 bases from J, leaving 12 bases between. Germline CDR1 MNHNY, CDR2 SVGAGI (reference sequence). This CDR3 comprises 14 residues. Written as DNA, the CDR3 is TGTGCCAGCAGTTACGGGAACAGGGTATATGGCTACACCTTC. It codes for CASSYGNRVYGYTF.

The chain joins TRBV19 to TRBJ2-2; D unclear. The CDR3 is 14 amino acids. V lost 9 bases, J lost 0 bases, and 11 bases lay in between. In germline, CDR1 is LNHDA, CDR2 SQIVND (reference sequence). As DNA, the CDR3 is TGTGCCAGCGGACCGACCGCGAACACCGGGGAGCTGTTTTTT. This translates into CASGPTANTGELFF.

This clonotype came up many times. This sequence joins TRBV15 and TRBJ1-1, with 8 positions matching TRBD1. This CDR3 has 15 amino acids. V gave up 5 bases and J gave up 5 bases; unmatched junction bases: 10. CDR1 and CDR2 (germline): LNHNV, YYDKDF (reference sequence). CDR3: CATSGAGGSDTEAFF. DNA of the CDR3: TGTGCCACCAGCGGCGCAGGGGGCTCTGATACTGAAGCTTTCTTT.

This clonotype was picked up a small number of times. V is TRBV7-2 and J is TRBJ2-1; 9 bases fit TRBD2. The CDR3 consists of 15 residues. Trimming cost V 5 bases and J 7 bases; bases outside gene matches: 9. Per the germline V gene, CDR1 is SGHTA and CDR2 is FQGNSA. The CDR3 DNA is TGTGCCAGCAGCCCCGTAGCGGGAGTTTCAAATGAGCAGTTCTTC. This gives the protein CASSPVAGVSNEQFF.

The CDR3 region has the DNA TGTGCCACCAGTGACCCCCTCCTAGCGGGAGGCACAGATACGCAGTATTTT. Translated: CATSDPLLAGGTDTQYF. The chain is built from TRBV24-1 and TRBJ2-3; TRBD2 matches at 10 bases. Germline V CDR1 and CDR2: KGHDR, SFDVKD. The V gene end was trimmed by 4 bases and the J gene end by 1 base; junction bases not matched to a gene: 7. The CDR3 covers 17 residues.

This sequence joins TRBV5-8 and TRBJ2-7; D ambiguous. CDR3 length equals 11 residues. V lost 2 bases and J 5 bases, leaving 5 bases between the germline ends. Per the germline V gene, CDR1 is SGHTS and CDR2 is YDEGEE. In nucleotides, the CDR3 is TGTGCCAGCAGCTTACGTCACGAGCAGTACGTC. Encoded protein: CASSLRHEQYV.

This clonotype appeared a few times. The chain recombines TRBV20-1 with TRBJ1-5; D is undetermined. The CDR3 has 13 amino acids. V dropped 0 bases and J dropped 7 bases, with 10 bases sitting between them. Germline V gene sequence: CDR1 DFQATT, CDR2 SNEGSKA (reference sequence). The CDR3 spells CSARDRGRQPQHF. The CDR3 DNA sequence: TGCAGTGCTAGAGATAGAGGGAGGCAGCCCCAGCATTTT.

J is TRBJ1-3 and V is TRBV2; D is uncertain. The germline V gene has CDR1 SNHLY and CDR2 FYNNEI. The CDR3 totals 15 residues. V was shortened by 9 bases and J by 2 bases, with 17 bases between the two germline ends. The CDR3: CASTRGWTPGNTIYF. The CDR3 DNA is TGTGCCAGTACGAGAGGTTGGACCCCTGGAAACACCATATATTTT.